This is a list of T cell receptor beta chains from one sample in a study of identical twins. TCRdb processed the 5' RACE reads anew with MiXCR; each CDR3 protein has one entry. In the table there are under 800,000 distinct CDR3 sequences, 20% to 25% of which are singletons. These data are also associated with another study on T cells expressing NK-cell markers.

The sample comprised PBMCs. Receptors originate from a woman aged 18-30 years in good health. The conserved cysteine and the conserved F or W are not part of the CDR3 here. The size field is filled for only some rows; it gives once, few, many or a size class.

v_gene,abundance,j_gene,CDR3aa
TRBV20-1,many,TRBJ2-7,SARDLAGYEQY
TRBV20-1,many,TRBJ2-1,SARTGLVNEQF
TRBV5-1,many,TRBJ2-5,ASSLGTAQETQY
TRBV9,many,TRBJ2-1,ASSVASYNEQF
TRBV7-9,many,TRBJ2-5,ASSYYAGQRETQY
TRBV14,NA,TRBJ2-1,ASSPDRGQRGGSYNEQF
TRBV12-3/TRBV12-4,few,TRBJ1-3,ASRQASGNTIY
TRBV5-6,few,TRBJ2-2,VSSKRTGSETGELF
TRBV20-1,many,TRBJ2-1,SASATPSGINEQF
TRBV5-4,NA,TRBJ2-2,ASSLEDPNTGELF
TRBV20-1,NA,TRBJ2-3,SAMSSAGGTVSTDTQY
TRBV5-8,many,TRBJ1-5,ASSPGTGTNQPQH
TRBV12-3/TRBV12-4,few,TRBJ2-5,ASSPRGLAGGQETQY
TRBV10-3,NA,TRBJ1-1,AIKEGETEAF
TRBV10-3,few,TRBJ1-6,AATGTADSPLH
TRBV18,few,TRBJ1-1,ASSPRAEMNTEAF
TRBV12-3/TRBV12-4,NA,TRBJ1-1,ASIPLRTQGFGEAF
TRBV5-1,few,TRBJ2-7,ASSSDRVSDEQY
TRBV12-3/TRBV12-4,many,TRBJ2-3,ASSTGDTQY
TRBV20-1,few,TRBJ2-3,SAASGPADTQY
TRBV7-6,few,TRBJ2-2,ASSLGITGELF
TRBV3-1,many,TRBJ1-5,ASGTGNQPQH
TRBV4-3,many,TRBJ2-5,ASSQMGQGGETQY
TRBV20-1,few,TRBJ2-3,SARAASARGLADTQY
TRBV6-5,few,TRBJ2-7,ASSYGAGRSSYEQY
TRBV19,few,TRBJ2-2,ASSILWDSTNTGELF
TRBV24-1,many,TRBJ2-3,ATSDGGRAIDTQY
TRBV12-3/TRBV12-4,few,TRBJ2-1,ASSLRGGAHNEQF
TRBV5-1,NA,TRBJ2-2,ASSSAGLAGDGELF
TRBV6-5,NA,TRBJ2-1,ASTSLAGGNNEQF
TRBV12-3/TRBV12-4,NA,TRBJ1-2,ASSFRRNNYGYT
TRBV6-5,few,TRBJ2-7,ASSYSWNEQY
TRBV15,many,TRBJ1-6,ATSRDKPNNSPLH
TRBV20-1,few,TRBJ2-7,SAKEDRYEQY
TRBV20-1,few,TRBJ2-7,SAPKTGTYEQY
TRBV29-1,NA,TRBJ1-2,SVDHYGDGYT
TRBV11-1,many,TRBJ2-3,ASSFQPGLGTTDTQY
TRBV5-1,few,TRBJ2-1,ASSPQPGGSAGSEQF
TRBV20-1,few,TRBJ2-1,SARGTGIIGEQF
TRBV12-3/TRBV12-4,few,TRBJ2-2,ASRAGQNTGELF
TRBV12-3/TRBV12-4,NA,TRBJ2-5,ASSPGSGRVSETQY
TRBV5-6,few,TRBJ1-1,ASSKLQRNTEAF
TRBV4-2,few,TRBJ2-3,ASSQEASTDTQY
TRBV7-9,few,TRBJ2-7,ASSWGGTGGFAYEQY
TRBV20-1,many,TRBJ2-7,SANRGAFEQY
TRBV5-1,once,TRBJ2-5,ASRYTGEETQY
TRBV6-1,NA,TRBJ2-7,ASSTPATNYEQY
TRBV6-2/TRBV6-3,few,TRBJ2-3,ASSYPFRTDTQY
TRBV12-3/TRBV12-4,NA,TRBJ2-1,ASSLFAVEQF
TRBV12-3/TRBV12-4,few,TRBJ1-2,ASSTYSYGYT
TRBV6-5,NA,TRBJ2-7,ASSYSIIRRESSYEQY
TRBV7-9,few,TRBJ1-1,ASSLVAVGAEAF
TRBV7-2,few,TRBJ2-1,ASSPLGGLAEQF
TRBV5-1,few,TRBJ1-1,ASSVPTGVNTEAF
TRBV29-1,few,TRBJ1-1,SAKKGSNTEAF